The TCR beta chain described here comes from a study of T cells in narcolepsy. V was pared by 0 bases and J by 9 bases, with 8 bases of the junction left unmatched. The CDR3 covers 16 residues. CDR1 is SGHVS and CDR2 is FQNEAQ in the germline V gene. Some clones are missing from TCRdb's copy, which holds only in-frame ones; the method was immunoSEQ multiplex PCR. The table includes around 20,000 clones, 75% to 90% detected once. The sample taken for sequencing was memory (CD45RA-) CD4+ T cells from blood. This clonotype originated in a human donor in good health. The gene calls are TRBV7-8 and TRBJ2-1, with 10 nucleotides matching TRBD2. The CDR3 region is CASSLASLAGVGEQFF. The DNA of the CDR3 is TGTGCCAGCAGCTTAGCGTCCCTAGCGGGAGTTGGTGAGCAGTTCTTC.